This TCR beta chain comes out of a study of T-cell reconstitution after alpha-beta-depleted transplantation in children. Researchers prepared the TCRbeta library using unique molecular identifiers, the study reports. TCRdb analysed the PCR reads with MiXCR anew, one entry per CDR3 protein. The sample has about 420,000 distinct CDR3 sequences; roughly 17% are singletons. This clonotype turned up a few times. Germline CDR1 and CDR2: WSHSY and SAAADI. V lost 6 bases to trimming and J lost 6 bases, with 15 bases between them. The CDR3 consists of 14 residues. The sample consisted of PBMCs, mostly from graft donor cells, taken 360 days after TCRalphabeta/CD19-depleted stem cell transplant. The TCR comes from a boy younger than two who had a stem cell transplant for Wiskott-Aldrich syndrome, so the T cells may come from the graft donor. The chain carries TRBV10-2 and TRBJ2-1, with a weak D call TRBD2 (5 bases). CDR3 sequence: CASRDQVRGNEQFF. The CDR3 nucleotides are TGCGCCAGCAGGGACCAAGTTCGGGGCAATGAGCAGTTCTTC.